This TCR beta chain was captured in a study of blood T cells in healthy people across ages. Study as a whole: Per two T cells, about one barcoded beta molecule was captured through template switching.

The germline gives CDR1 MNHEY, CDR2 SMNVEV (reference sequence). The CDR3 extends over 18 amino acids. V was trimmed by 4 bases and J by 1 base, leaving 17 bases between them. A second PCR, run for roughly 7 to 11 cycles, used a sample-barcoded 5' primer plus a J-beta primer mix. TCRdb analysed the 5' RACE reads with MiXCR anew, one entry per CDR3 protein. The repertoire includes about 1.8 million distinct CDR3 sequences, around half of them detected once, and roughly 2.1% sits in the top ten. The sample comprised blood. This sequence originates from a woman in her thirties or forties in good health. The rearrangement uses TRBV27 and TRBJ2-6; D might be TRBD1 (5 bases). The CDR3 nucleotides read TGTGCCAGCAGTTACGGACAAACGTGGGTATCTGGGGCCAACGTCCTGACTTTC. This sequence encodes CASSYGQTWVSGANVLTF.